Each of the 5 T cell receptor beta chains below was sequenced from the same sample in a study of OX40 agonist ivuxolimab in advanced cancers. The data were produced by immunoSEQ multiplex PCR, yet TCRdb's version contains in-frame clones alone and is incomplete. The sample carries roughly 41,000 clones, about 78% recorded once. The material sequenced was CD4+ or CD8+ T cells sorted from blood, taken in a trial of the OX40 agonist ivuxolimab. Receptors were obtained from an adult with an advanced solid tumor such as melanoma, head and neck, liver or kidney cancer.

V and J are TRBV6-6 and TRBJ1-1; D gene uncertain. CDR1 is MNHNY, CDR2 SVGAGI, per germline (reference sequence). CDR3 length: 15 amino acids. Trimming removed 2 bases at V and 5 bases at J, with 15 bases between. The DNA for the CDR3 is TGTGCCAGCAGTTACAGCCGGACTGCGGGTACTGAAGCTTTCTTT. It specifies CASSYSRTAGTEAFF.

The V call is TRBV7-2, the J call TRBJ2-3; D gene unclear. The CDR3 is 14 amino acids. CDR1 is SGHTA, CDR2 FQGNSA, per germline. Trimming stripped 1 base from V and 4 bases from J, with 9 bases between. Written as DNA, the CDR3 is TGTGCCAGCAGCTTAGTTGGGTTACCAGATACGCAGTATTTT. It specifies CASSLVGLPDTQYF.

The chain recombines TRBV7-6 with TRBJ1-5, with 7 bases aligning to TRBD1. Germline lookup yields CDR1 SGHVS and CDR2 FNYEAQ. This CDR3 contains 13 residues. Trimming cost V 6 bases and J 5 bases; bases outside gene matches: 4. The CDR3 bases are TGTGCCAGCAGTGGGACAGAGGATCAGCCCCAGCATTTT. Translating gives CASSGTEDQPQHF.

The gene calls are TRBV19 and TRBJ1-1, with 8 bases aligning to TRBD1. Per the germline V gene, CDR1 is LNHDA and CDR2 is SQIVND (reference sequence). V was clipped by 1 base and J by 7 bases; unmatched bases: 2. This CDR3 has 13 residues. CDR3 coding DNA: TGTGCCAGTAGTATAGCAGGGGGCGTTGAAGCTTTCTTT. Translating it yields CASSIAGGVEAFF.

At least ten counts were recorded for this clone. The gene calls are TRBV6-5 and TRBJ1-2; TRBD1 agrees at 7 bases. This CDR3 is 12 amino acids long. V was clipped by 6 bases and J by 6 bases; unmatched bases: 4. In germline, CDR1 is MNHEY, CDR2 SVGAGI. The CDR3 coding sequence is TGTGCCAGCAGGACGACAGGGAATGGCTACACCTTC. The encoded protein is CASRTTGNGYTF.